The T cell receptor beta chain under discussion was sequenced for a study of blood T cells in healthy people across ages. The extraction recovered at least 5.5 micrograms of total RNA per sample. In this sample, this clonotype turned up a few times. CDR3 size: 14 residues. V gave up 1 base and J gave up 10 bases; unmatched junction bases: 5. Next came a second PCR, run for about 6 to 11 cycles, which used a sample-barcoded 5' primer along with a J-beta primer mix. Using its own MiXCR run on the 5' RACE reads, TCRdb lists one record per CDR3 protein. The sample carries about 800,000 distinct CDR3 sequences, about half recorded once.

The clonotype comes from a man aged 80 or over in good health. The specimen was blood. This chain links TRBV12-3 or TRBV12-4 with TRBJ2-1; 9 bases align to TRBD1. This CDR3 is CASSLVNRGPEQFF. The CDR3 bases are TGTGCCAGCAGTTTAGTGAACAGGGGGCCCGAGCAGTTCTTC.